Listed below are T cell receptor beta chains from one sample, sequenced in a study of blood T cell repertoires in COVID-19. Sequencing was performed with immunoSEQ multiplex PCR; in TCRdb, only in-frame clones are kept and a portion is missing. The data show 190,000 or so clones, with around 83% seen just once and roughly 2.8% held by the top ten. The sample taken for sequencing was peripheral blood. The receptors stem from a man in his fifties with active or convalescent COVID-19. Each CDR3 is given with its conserved first and last residue. A D gene is named only where the DNA matches it firmly. Not all rows give a size; the values are once, few, many and, for expanded clones, a class.

d_gene	v_gene	abundance	j_gene	CDR3aa	CDR3nt
TRBD2	TRBV5-6	NA	TRBJ2-7	CASMEASGSYSYEQYF	TGTGCCAGCATGGAGGCTAGCGGGAGCTACTCCTACGAGCAGTACTTC
NA	TRBV5-1	few	TRBJ1-2	CASSLDGVVGYTF	TGCGCCAGCAGCCTGGACGGGGTGGTTGGTTACACCTTC
TRBD2	TRBV24-1	NA	TRBJ2-3	CATSDQAGGPDTQYF	TGTGCCACCAGTGATCAAGCGGGGGGGCCAGATACGCAGTATTTT
NA	TRBV28	NA	TRBJ1-2	CASSFKRGFAGYTF	TGTGCCAGCAGTTTTAAGCGAGGCTTCGCTGGCTACACCTTC
NA	TRBV6-5	many	TRBJ2-1	CASSYRLDNEQFF	TGTGCCAGCAGTTACCGCCTAGACAATGAGCAGTTCTTC
TRBD1	TRBV15	few	TRBJ1-2	CATSSRDRGFLGYTF	TGTGCCACCAGCAGCCGGGACAGGGGTTTTCTTGGCTACACCTTC
NA	TRBV19	NA	TRBJ1-3	CASSTGIRNTIYF	TGTGCCAGTAGTACCGGGATCCGAAACACCATATATTTT
NA	TRBV27	NA	TRBJ2-7	CASSPPDRPYEQYF	TGTGCCAGCAGTCCTCCCGACAGACCCTACGAGCAGTACTTC
TRBD1	TRBV6-5	NA	TRBJ2-1	CATSTGSYGEQFF	TGTGCCACTTCGACAGGGTCCTATGGTGAGCAGTTCTTC
TRBD1	TRBV4-1	NA	TRBJ1-3	CASSQTRDRANTIYF	TGCGCCAGCAGCCAAACCCGAGACAGGGCCAACACCATATATTTT
NA	TRBV28	NA	TRBJ1-2	CASGGQRYGYTF	TGTGCCAGCGGCGGACAGCGTTATGGCTACACCTTC
NA	TRBV4-1	NA	TRBJ2-3	CASSLQGRKDTQYF	TGCGCCAGCAGCCTTCAGGGGCGGAAAGATACGCAGTATTTT
NA	TRBV27	once	TRBJ2-3	CASSEIVASTDTQYF	TGTGCCAGCAGTGAAATAGTCGCTAGCACAGATACGCAGTATTTT
TRBD1	TRBV5-1	once	TRBJ2-1	CASSLAGQGRDEQFF	TGCGCCAGCAGCTTGGCTGGACAGGGTCGGGATGAGCAGTTCTTC
TRBD1	TRBV5-1	NA	TRBJ1-3	CASSLLDRDSGNTIYF	TGCGCCAGCAGCTTGCTGGACAGGGACTCTGGAAACACCATATATTTT
NA	TRBV9	few	TRBJ2-7	CASSVATGYEQYF	TGTGCCAGCAGCGTAGCTACAGGCTACGAGCAGTACTTC
NA	TRBV25-1	NA	TRBJ1-3	CASSEGGNTGNTIYF	TGTGCCAGCAGTGAGGGGGGAAATACTGGAAACACCATATATTTT
NA	TRBV5-1	NA	TRBJ1-6	CASGTASDSPLHF	TGCGCCAGCGGTACAGCCTCCGATTCACCCCTCCACTTT
NA	TRBV27	NA	TRBJ2-5	CASSLSSGIDETQYF	TGTGCCAGCAGTTTATCATCCGGGATCGACGAGACCCAGTACTTC
NA	TRBV28	NA	TRBJ1-1	CASSTPGNTEAFF	TGTGCCAGCAGTACACCAGGTAACACTGAAGCTTTCTTT
NA	TRBV2	NA	TRBJ1-2	CASSESADLGYGYTF	TGTGCCAGCAGTGAGAGCGCTGACTTGGGCTATGGCTACACCTTC
TRBD1	TRBV2	NA	TRBJ1-2	CASSSQGEGYTF	TGTGCCAGCAGTTCACAGGGGGAAGGCTACACCTTC
TRBD2	TRBV5-1	NA	TRBJ2-5	CASSPSGGETQYF	TGCGCCAGCAGCCCTAGCGGGGGGGAGACCCAGTACTTC
TRBD1	TRBV27	NA	TRBJ2-7	CASSLRQGLSYEQYF	TGTGCCAGCAGTTTGCGACAGGGGCTCTCCTACGAGCAGTACTTC
NA	TRBV30	NA	TRBJ1-1	CAWSDDGGRGLNTEAFF	TGTGCCTGGAGCGACGACGGGGGGCGGGGATTGAACACTGAAGCTTTCTTT
NA	TRBV2	NA	TRBJ1-1	CASSGQLNTEAFF	TGTGCCAGCAGCGGACAGTTGAACACTGAAGCTTTCTTT
NA	TRBV19	NA	TRBJ1-3	CASSIIPGNTIYF	TGTGCCAGTAGTATTATTCCTGGAAACACCATATATTTT
NA	TRBV28	NA	TRBJ2-2	CASSPWGGAGELFF	TGTGCCAGCAGTCCCTGGGGCGGGGCCGGGGAGCTGTTTTTT
TRBD2	TRBV10-1	NA	TRBJ2-3	CASSESTSGGTDTQYF	TGCGCCAGCAGTGAGTCGACTAGCGGGGGCACAGATACGCAGTATTTT
NA	TRBV28	NA	TRBJ1-5	CASSQGRVYQPQHF	TGTGCCAGCAGTCAGGGTAGGGTCTATCAGCCCCAGCATTTT
TRBD1	TRBV5-6	NA	TRBJ2-2	CASSLGDRNTGELFF	TGTGCCAGCAGCTTGGGGGACAGGAACACCGGGGAGCTGTTTTTT
TRBD1	TRBV19	NA	TRBJ1-1	CASQTGDDTEAFF	TGTGCCAGCCAGACAGGGGACGACACTGAAGCTTTCTTT